This T cell receptor (beta chain) was sequenced for a study of cytomegalovirus exposure and HLA in healthy donors. Study-wide findings and caveats: There were several of the most significant clusters that appeared linked to common viral pathogens in a later analysis. Listed as cytomegalovirus-associated were 150 or so TCR beta chains.

Concerning this clone: Its cognate antigen is unknown.

Samples came from healthy bone marrow donors. Unrecorded immune exposure was likely among donors, who were nominally healthy when sampled. Germline loops: CDR1 SEHNR, CDR2 FQNEAQ (reference sequence). Trimming pared 5 bases from V and 0 bases from J, leaving 8 bases between. The CDR3 extends over 14 amino acids. A multiplex PCR was run with 60 Vbeta primers and 13 Jbeta primers. Libraries were prepared by immunoSEQ multiplex PCR; TCRdb keeps only in-frame clonotypes and omits some of them. Here the sample table reports more than 140,000 clones. The clonotype comes from a woman aged 18-35 years in good health and CMV-seronegative. Sequenced input: PBMCs. The chain links TRBV7-9 to TRBJ2-1; D gene unclear. In nucleotides, the CDR3 is TGTGCCAGCAGCCCGCACAGCTCCTACAATGAGCAGTTCTTC. Its protein product is CASSPHSSYNEQFF.